This T cell receptor (beta chain) was recovered during a study of CD8 T cells in ankylosing spondylitis. Whole-study findings and limits: A motif in TCR beta, a set of under ten highly homologous variants, appeared characteristic of ankylosing spondylitis blood. Relatively rare in peripheral blood, disease-linked clones were also CD8+.

From the 5' RACE reads, TCRdb called clonotypes with MiXCR, one entry per CDR3 protein. This table holds about 400,000 distinct CDR3 sequences, 20% to 25% found once. Notes on this clonotype: Its target is not known.

This CDR3 region has 16 residues. Trimming cost V 3 bases and J 0 bases; bases outside gene matches: 0. CDR1 and CDR2 from the germline V gene are SGDLS and YYNGEE. The V call is TRBV9, the J call TRBJ2-1, with 13 positions matching TRBD2. The material sequenced was blood, either unsorted or a sorted T cell fraction (not recorded which). This receptor was identified in a male donor with ankylosing spondylitis or in good health (not recorded which). The CDR3 spells CASSGTSGSSYNEQFF. CDR3 DNA sequence: TGTGCCAGCAGCGGGACTAGCGGGAGCTCCTACAATGAGCAGTTCTTC.